This entry features one T cell receptor beta chain sequence. Its antigen specificity is not known. Within one base of it there is no much larger clone, and no base qualities were kept. Participants in the prospective study were enrolled through a virtual design, were aged 18 to 89 years, and lived in approximately 25 United States geographic areas. In the prospective study, cohorts were assigned on the basis of participant-reported clinical history obtained from a screening survey and a study questionnaire. ImmuneRACE Cohort 3 recovered participants were defined by two consecutive negative NP/OP PCR tests, healthcare professional clearance, or symptom resolution. Mobile phlebotomists in the prospective study collected whole blood, serum and a nasopharyngeal or oropharyngeal swab from every participant. Prospective study participants could optionally give additional blood draws and questionnaires over an approximately 2-month period. Blood samples from the prospective study were shipped frozen or at room temperature prior to DNA extraction.

As encoded in the germline V gene, CDR1 is SNHLY while CDR2 is FYNNEI. From the cysteine through the phenylalanine, the CDR3 covers 15 amino acids. Only the CDR3 portion is preserved as DNA: 45 bases, with reading frame beginning at the first base. Trimming takes 3 bases off V and 5 bases off J; junction bases not matched to a gene: 6. TCRbeta CDR3 regions were amplified from genomic DNA using the immunoSEQ Assay, a bias-controlled multiplex PCR. The paper's processing steps were these. Within the assay, amplification of reference gene primers was used to estimate how many nucleated cells each sample contained. To quantify the absolute abundance of each unique TCRbeta CDR3 rearrangement, sequence reads were collapsed and filtered. Productive Simpson clonality was computed per sample as the square root of Simpson's diversity index over productive rearrangements. Sourced from immuneACCESS, this table was stored by TCRdb with only in-frame sequences that have V and J called. A share of the clones is absent; for the studies checked, an unresolved V gene accounts for under half, and the remainder has no known explanation. V and J calls and clone size are those listed in that table; D and trimming were worked out from the DNA. This sample has some 390,000 clones in its table, and nearly 90% of those were observed once. The ten largest clones represent around 1.7% of the sample.

The data were obtained in a study of blood T cell repertoires in COVID-19 (dated by TCRdb to the early 2020s). For the wider study: Samples from collaborators originated in the United States, Italy and Spain and spanned both the acute and convalescent phases of COVID-19. The material from the prospective study consisted of cDNA or gDNA derived from T cells, B-cell-depleted T cells, or PBMCs. The dataset comprised deeply sampled blood TCRbeta repertoires from subjects exposed to, actively infected with, or recovered from COVID-19. The repertoires were made available in a free public database intended to serve as a resource for research on the immune response to SARS-CoV-2. The samples were drawn from the first 160 participants of the ongoing ImmuneRACE study and from roughly 1,300 subjects provided by 6 global collaborators. Sample metadata almost always included a de-identified subject ID, COVID-19 status, age in years and sex. Where HLA class I and class II types were available, the types were taken from metadata supplied by the sample provider, not from assay-based typing. Overall results and qualifications from the work: The amount of clinical and demographic metadata varied by source and participant and was provided uncurated.

The clonotype originates from a young woman who had recovered from COVID-19. The sequence links TRBV2 to TRBJ2-2; 7 junctional bases match TRBD1. The sample consisted of PBMCs or T cells enriched from blood (not recorded which). At the DNA level, the sequence is TGTGCCAGCAGTGACGTGACAGGGAAAACCGGGGAGCTGTTTTTT. Translation gives CASSDVTGKTGELFF.